This T cell receptor (beta chain) derives from a study of T cell repertoires in cytomegalovirus infection. Regarding this clonotype: What it binds is not known.

The CDR3 has 15 residues. V was pared by 8 bases and J by 11 bases, with 27 bases between. TCRdb itself ran the reads through MiXCR, one entry per CDR3 protein. The sample holds 200,000 or so distinct CDR3 sequences, 30% to 45% seen once. The V gene is TRBV12-3 or TRBV12-4, the J gene TRBJ1-2; D might be TRBD1 (5 bases). Material: CD8+ T cells from cultured PBMCs, obtained from culture after CMV antigen stimulation. This sequence was found in a human donor in good health (CMV status not recorded). Some clones in this sample may be carry-over from other donors' samples. The chain's CDR3 is CASLNRRQLPMRYTF. The DNA for the CDR3 is TGTGCCAGCCTTAACAGGAGACAACTCCCTATGAGGTACACCTTC.